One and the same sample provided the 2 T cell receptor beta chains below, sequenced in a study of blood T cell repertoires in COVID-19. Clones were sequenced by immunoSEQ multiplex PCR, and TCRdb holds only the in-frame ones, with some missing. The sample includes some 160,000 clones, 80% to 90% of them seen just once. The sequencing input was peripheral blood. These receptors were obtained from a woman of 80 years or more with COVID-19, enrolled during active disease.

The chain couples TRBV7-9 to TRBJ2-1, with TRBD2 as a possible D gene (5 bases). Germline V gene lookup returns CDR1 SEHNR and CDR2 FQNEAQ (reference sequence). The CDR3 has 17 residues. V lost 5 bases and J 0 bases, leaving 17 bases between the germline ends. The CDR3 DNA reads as TGTGCCAGCAGCAGTCTACCCGGGATGGACTCCTACAATGAGCAGTTCTTC. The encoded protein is CASSSLPGMDSYNEQFF.

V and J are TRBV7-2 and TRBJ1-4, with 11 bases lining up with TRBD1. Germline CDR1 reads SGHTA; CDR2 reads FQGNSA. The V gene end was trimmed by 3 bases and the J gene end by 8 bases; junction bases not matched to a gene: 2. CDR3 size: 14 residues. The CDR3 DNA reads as TGTGCCAGCAGCTTGGGACAGGGGGGCGAAAAACTGTTTTTT. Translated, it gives CASSLGQGGEKLFF.